This T cell receptor (beta chain) was observed in a study of OX40 agonist ivuxolimab in advanced cancers. The CDR3 is 12 residues long. The germline V gene has CDR1 SGHDT and CDR2 YYEEEE. Trimming took off 0 bases at V and 3 bases at J, with 3 bases between the two ends. Sequencing was performed with immunoSEQ multiplex PCR; in TCRdb, only in-frame clones are kept and a portion is missing. Of about 32,000 clones in the sample, roughly 90% were seen once. The V call is TRBV5-6, the J call TRBJ1-2, with D uncertain. This TCR was sampled from an adult with an advanced solid tumor such as melanoma, head and neck, liver or kidney cancer. The material was CD4+ or CD8+ T cells sorted from blood, obtained in a trial of the OX40 agonist ivuxolimab. CDR3 amino acids: CASSLEYYGYTF. CDR3 DNA sequence: TGTGCCAGCAGCTTGGAGTACTATGGCTACACCTTC. Together with reference TRBV5-6 and TRBJ1-2, the CDR3 gives the full variable domain: DAGVTQSPTHLIKTRGQQVTLRCSPKSGHDTVSWYQQALGQGPQFIFQYYEEEERQRGNFPDRFSGHQFPNYSSELNVNALLLGDSALYLCASSLEYYGYTFGSGTRLTVV.